The present entry profiles one T cell receptor beta chain with its context. Its antigen is currently unknown. This may be a read error, as it is one base from a much larger clone. Described time point: persistent/refractory GD, antithyroid drugs over 5 years with positive TRAb. PBMCs provided the RNA from which the TCR library was made. There are 14 residues in the CDR3. The V end lost 2 bases, the J end lost 0 bases, and 8 bases lay between the germline ends. Germline loops: CDR1 SNHLY, CDR2 FYNNEI. These data are taken from a study of regulatory T cells in long-lasting Graves disease. Regarding the study as a whole: Persistent patients shared thousands of public clonotypes among themselves. Newly diagnosed patients shared fewer, at about 890.

Investigators prepared the TCR beta libraries by applying iRepertoire HTBI primers and Arm-PCR of CDR3 regions. TCRdb independently ran MiXCR on the multiplex PCR reads; one entry per CDR3 protein. This table holds roughly 450,000 distinct CDR3 sequences, approximately 22% found once. The sequencing here drew on peripheral blood mononuclear cells (PBMCs), taken when the disease was refractory, from a patient treated with antithyroid drugs. The sequence came from a female donor with Graves disease. This chain connects TRBV2 to TRBJ2-7; tentative D call: TRBD1 (5 bases). This CDR3 reads CASSEQGHSYEQYF. DNA for the CDR3: TGTGCCAGCAGTGAACAGGGTCACTCCTACGAGCAGTACTTC.